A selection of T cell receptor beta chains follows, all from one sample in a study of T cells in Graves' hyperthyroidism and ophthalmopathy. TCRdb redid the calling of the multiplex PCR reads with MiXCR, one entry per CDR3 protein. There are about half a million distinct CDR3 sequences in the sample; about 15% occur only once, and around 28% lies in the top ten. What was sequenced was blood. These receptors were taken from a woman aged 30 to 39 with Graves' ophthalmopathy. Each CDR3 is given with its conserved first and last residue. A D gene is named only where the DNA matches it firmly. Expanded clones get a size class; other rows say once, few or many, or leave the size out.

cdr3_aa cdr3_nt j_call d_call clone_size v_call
CASGGKTSYTGELFF TGCGCCAGCGGGGGAAAAACTTCATACACCGGGGAGCTGTTTTTT TRBJ2-2 . . TRBV10-2
CAWEAINRDRGLVAFF TGTGCCTGGGAAGCCATAAATCGGGACAGGGGGCTCGTAGCTTTCTTT TRBJ1-1 TRBD1 many TRBV30
CASNPQGANQPQHF TGTGCCAGCAACCCCCAGGGTGCAAATCAGCCCCAGCATTTT TRBJ1-5 . many TRBV27
CASSFHRASDEKLFF TGTGCCAGCAGTTTCCACAGGGCCTCCGATGAAAAACTGTTTTTT TRBJ1-4 . . TRBV6-9
CASSWDREGYEQYF TGTGCCAGCAGCTGGGACAGGGAAGGCTACGAGCAGTACTTC TRBJ2-7 TRBD1 many TRBV7-9
CSARDSRTSGSHEQYF TGCAGTGCTAGAGATTCGAGGACTAGCGGCTCCCACGAGCAGTACTTC TRBJ2-7 TRBD2 many TRBV20-1
CASSHGLAGRTDTQYF TGTGCCAGCAGCCACGGACTAGCGGGACGGACAGATACGCAGTATTTT TRBJ2-3 TRBD2 . TRBV11-2
CASRSPSGIRNEQFF TGTGCCAGCAGGTCTCCTAGCGGGATTAGGAATGAGCAGTTCTTC TRBJ2-1 TRBD2 many TRBV28
CASREGLAGDTGELFF TGTGCCAGCAGGGAAGGACTAGCGGGAGACACCGGGGAGCTGTTTTTT TRBJ2-2 TRBD2 . TRBV9
CASGQGFYEQYF TGTGCCAGTGGACAGGGATTCTACGAGCAGTACTTC TRBJ2-7 TRBD1 many TRBV12-3/TRBV12-4
CASSYSQDPQWDTGELFF TGTGCCAGCAGTTACTCCCAGGATCCCCAGTGGGACACCGGGGAGCTGTTTTTT TRBJ2-2 . many TRBV6-2/TRBV6-3
CASTPLDRDQETQYF TGCGCCAGCACTCCCTTGGACAGGGACCAAGAGACCCAGTACTTC TRBJ2-5 TRBD1 few TRBV5-1
CASSYFGYEQYF TGTGCCAGCAGTTACTTCGGTTACGAGCAGTACTTC TRBJ2-7 . many TRBV6-5
CASSLIAGDPEAFF TGTGCCAGCAGCTTAATAGCGGGGGACCCTGAAGCTTTCTTT TRBJ1-1 . few TRBV7-2
CSARSILTGIYEAFF TGCAGTGCTAGGAGCATTCTAACGGGAATTTATGAAGCTTTCTTT TRBJ1-1 . few TRBV20-1
CASSAQLAGAGEQYF TGTGCCAGCAGCGCGCAACTAGCGGGAGCAGGAGAGCAGTACTTC TRBJ2-7 TRBD2 many TRBV7-2
CSARDGDRVYGYTF TGCAGTGCTAGAGATGGGGATAGGGTTTATGGCTACACCTTC TRBJ1-2 . many TRBV20-1
CASSSYTRNNEQFF TGTGCCAGCAGCTCCTATACTAGAAACAATGAGCAGTTCTTC TRBJ2-1 . . TRBV13
CASSLGGPGLAYEQYF TGCGCCAGCAGCTTGGGGGGTCCGGGACTAGCCTACGAGCAGTACTTC TRBJ2-7 TRBD2 many TRBV5-1
CASSLFSAGDISGANVLTF TGTGCCAGCAGTTTATTCAGTGCCGGGGACATCTCTGGGGCCAACGTCCTGACTTTC TRBJ2-6 . . TRBV28
CATSDLTGGYTGELFF TGTGCCACCAGTGATTTGACAGGGGGCTACACCGGGGAGCTGTTTTTT TRBJ2-2 TRBD1 few TRBV24-1
CATSRDPDYGYTF TGTGCCACCAGCAGAGATCCAGACTATGGCTACACCTTC TRBJ1-2 . many TRBV15
CASRTGYEQYF TGTGCCAGCAGGACTGGGTACGAGCAGTACTTC TRBJ2-7 . few TRBV6-2/TRBV6-3
CASSQYRETEAFF TGCGCCAGCAGCCAGTACAGGGAGACTGAAGCTTTCTTT TRBJ1-1 . . TRBV4-3
CASSLSGGANQPQHF TGTGCCAGCAGTTTATCGGGGGGAGCCAATCAGCCCCAGCATTTT TRBJ1-5 . many TRBV28
CASSSPLAGVYTQYF TGTGCCAGCAGTTCACCCCTAGCGGGAGTATATACGCAGTATTTT TRBJ2-3 TRBD2 many TRBV27
CASSGSRNQPQHF TGTGCCAGCTCAGGCAGCCGCAATCAGCCCCAGCATTTT TRBJ1-5 . . TRBV3-1
CASSQEGVRPYEQYF TGCGCCAGCAGCCAAGAGGGGGTACGGCCGTACGAGCAGTACTTC TRBJ2-7 . . TRBV4-1
CASSTTGRTYEQYF TGCGCCAGCAGCACAACCGGACGAACCTACGAGCAGTACTTC TRBJ2-7 . few TRBV5-1